This TCR beta chain was captured by sequencing in a study of T cell responses to AZD1222 COVID-19 vaccine. TCRdb's copy holds only in-frame clones and misses some; the assay was immunoSEQ multiplex PCR. The sample records about 140,000 clones, just over 90% being singletons. On this clone itself: Its antigen is unidentified.

General study results and limits: Clonal diversity may have been underestimated, and the donors were mostly white British, with more females than males. Increased Spike-specific TCR breadth and depth were observed after two AZD1222 doses.

The sequence was collected from an adult in good health. Sequencing used peripheral blood, obtained on day 0 of MenACWY control vaccination.

CDR3 nucleotide sequence: TGTGCCAGCAGCTCTGGACTAGCGGGGGGGATCCAAGAGACCCAGTACTTC. Translated, it gives CASSSGLAGGIQETQYF. The V gene is TRBV7-2, the J gene TRBJ2-5; 15 nucleotides align to TRBD2. The germline CDR1 and CDR2 sequences are SGHTA and FQGNSA. After removal of 4 bases from V and 1 base from J, the junction contained 4 bases not matched to a gene. The CDR3 is 17 residues long.